Reported below is one T cell receptor (beta chain). Its antigen is not known. This sample was taken from a study of cytomegalovirus exposure and HLA in healthy donors. Notes on the study in general: Serostatus for CMV was the only available immune exposure information. A later analysis showed TCR association rates differing by HLA locus, peaking at DRB1 and lowest at HLA-C. The study recorded more than 150 TCR beta chains that were cytomegalovirus-associated. Most TCR sequences were seen very rarely across donors, but some public TCRs occurred in many.

Both 60 Vbeta primers and 13 Jbeta primers went into the PCR. The repertoire was sequenced with immunoSEQ multiplex PCR; TCRdb's copy has only in-frame clones and lacks some. There are 75,000 to 100,000 clones in the sample; about four fifths occur only once, and about 4.8% lies in the top ten. Sequencing used PBMCs. The TCR sequence derives from a man aged 40-49 years in good health and CMV-seropositive.

The CDR3 DNA sequence: TGTGCCAGCACCCCAGGGGTAGGGAGCAATCAGCCCCAGCATTTT. Its translation: CASTPGVGSNQPQHF. J is TRBJ1-5 and V is TRBV6-1; D possibly corresponds to TRBD1 (6 bases). Trimming took 7 bases from V and 1 from J, leaving 14 bases between them. This CDR3 comprises 15 residues. The germline CDR1 and CDR2 sequences are MNHNS and SASEGT.